The present T cell receptor beta chain was sequenced within a study of circulating and synovial CD4+ cells in juvenile arthritis (dated by TCRdb to the mid-2010s). Background on the whole study: Within each patient, the study compared the TCRbeta CDR3 repertoires of three groups: circulating HLA-DR+ CD4 T cells, bulk blood CD4 T cells, and synovial CD4 T cells. Repertoire sequencing aimed to confirm that a circulating synovial-like CD4 T cell subset was enriched in synovial clonotypes. Points the paper makes about the study in general: Traditional Vbeta family usage analysis did not detect the difference between circulating pathogenic-like lymphocytes and bulk blood T cells. Because T cell genome counts in CPL samples and bulk blood CD4 samples differed by at least an order of magnitude, sample-size effects were addressed. Circulating pathogenic-like lymphocytes clustered together with synovial T cells, and compared with bulk blood, the circulating pathogenic-like lymphocytes shared a substantially higher fraction of CDR3 sequences with synovium. Synovial and circulating pathogenic-like lymphocyte repertoires were less diverse than bulk blood CD4 repertoires, with some CPL samples as oligoclonal as synovium. Since overlap with synovium went up as sequencing depth increased, the measured fractions of shared clonotypes likely underestimated the full repertoire overlap.

Donors of the sequenced samples were patients with active juvenile idiopathic arthritis. Cells were sorted immediately after thawing, with dead cells excluded using Live/Dead Fixable Near-IR Stain. CDR1 and CDR2, per the germline V gene, are SGHAT and FQNNGV. The cysteine opens and the phenylalanine closes a CDR3 of 15 amino acids. Only the CDR3 DNA is retained, 45 bases long and in frame from the first base. Relative to germline, V is missing 5 bases and J is missing 2 bases, with 4 bases of the junction outside any gene match. The library was produced with the immunoSEQ multiplex PCR assay. An external provider performed TCRbeta CDR3 sequencing as a commercial service. In the source study's methods: The analyses used productive nucleotide sequences together with amino acid sequences obtained by in silico translation. To equalise sample size, diversity was assessed as Renyi entropy across alpha values by taking the median of 200 repeated subsamples. The distance between each pair of repertoires was calculated as one minus the Chao-modified Jaccard index, which corrects for under-sampling, and this distance was used for clustering. Frequency-weighted overlap with synovial clonotypes was computed over 200 sample sizes, 200 draws without replacement each, and reported at the smaller sample's size. The table comes from immuneACCESS by way of TCRdb, which keeps in-frame sequences with V and J called. Part of the clones is missing from these tables; in studies checked, under half for an unresolved V gene and the rest for unknown reasons. V, J and clone size were drawn from that table, and D and trimming were deduced from the DNA. The sample has 25,000 to 35,000 clones on record, 93% of them singletons. About 3.1% of the sample comes from the top ten.

This clone is a singleton in its sample. Its target antigen remains unknown. The input lacks base qualities; no much larger clone sits a single base away. This receptor was obtained from a human donor with juvenile idiopathic arthritis. What was sequenced was CD4+ T cells from blood. The chain uses TRBV11-2 and TRBJ2-1, and TRBD2 aligns with 9 junction nucleotides. The nucleotide sequence reads as follows: TGTGCCAGCAGCCCGGGACTAGCCCCCTACAATGAGCAGTTCTTC. It specifies CASSPGLAPYNEQFF.